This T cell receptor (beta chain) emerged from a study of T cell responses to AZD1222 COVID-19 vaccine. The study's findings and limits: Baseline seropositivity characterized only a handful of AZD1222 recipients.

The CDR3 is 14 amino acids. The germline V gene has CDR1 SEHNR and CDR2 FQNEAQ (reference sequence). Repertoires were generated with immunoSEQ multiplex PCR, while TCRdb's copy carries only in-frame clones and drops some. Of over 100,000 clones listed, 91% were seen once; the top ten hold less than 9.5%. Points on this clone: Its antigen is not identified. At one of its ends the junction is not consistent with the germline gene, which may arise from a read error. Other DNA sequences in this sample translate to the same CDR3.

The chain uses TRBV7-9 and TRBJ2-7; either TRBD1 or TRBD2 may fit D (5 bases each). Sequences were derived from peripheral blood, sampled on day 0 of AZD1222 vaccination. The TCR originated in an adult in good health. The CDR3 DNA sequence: TGTGCCAGCAGCAACCCGGGGCAGTCCTACGAACAGTACTTC. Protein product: CASSNPGQSYEQYF.